The rows below give T cell receptor beta chains drawn from one sample of a study of blood T cell repertoires in COVID-19. Libraries were prepared by immunoSEQ multiplex PCR; TCRdb keeps only in-frame clonotypes and omits some of them. The table lists roughly 130,000 clones, more than 75% of them singletons. Source material: peripheral blood. All receptors come from a man aged 45-65 years with active COVID-19. CDR3s leave out the opening cysteine and the closing phenylalanine or tryptophan.

v_call cdr3_aa
TRBV5-4 ASSLNEGRNTDTQY
TRBV9 ASSPSGTVYGYT
TRBV7-6 ASSPLLGPSTDTQY
TRBV27 ASDSGLQAF
TRBV11-2 ASSLTRGSDTQY
TRBV3-1/TRBV3-2 ASSDRGATNEKLF
TRBV25-1 ASSDPRGHARYEQY
TRBV19 ASALWGLQSTEAF
TRBV5-8 ASSLQQGTNEKLF
TRBV7-2 ASSPGRVQETQY